This T cell receptor beta chain emerged from a study of blood T cell repertoires in COVID-19. Study-level information: The samples span acute and convalescent COVID-19 from the United States, Italy and Spain. From T cells, B-cell-depleted T cells, or PBMCs came the material, which was cDNA or gDNA.

Seattle patients were enrolled while actively infected and followed longitudinally. Unmatched junction bases numbered 17, after V lost 6 bases and J lost 7 bases. The CDR3 extends over 16 amino acids. Germline V gene lookup returns CDR1 MDHEN and CDR2 SYDVKM. Original handling: Cell counts per sample came from amplifying reference gene primers. Assay used: immunoSEQ multiplex PCR; TCRdb lists only in-frame clones, some missing. The V and J calls and the clone size are those of that table, but D and trimming were determined from the DNA. The repertoire has roughly 54,000 clones, 85% to 90% of them found once; the top ten carry about 6.5%.

Sequencing was carried out using peripheral blood. This receptor was obtained from a woman in her sixties with COVID-19, enrolled during active disease. V is TRBV28 and J is TRBJ1-2; 7 bases fit TRBD1. Written as DNA, the CDR3 is TGTGCCAGCAGGCCGGGACAGTGGAAGGGTCGCGGTGGCTACACCTTC. Its protein product is CASRPGQWKGRGGYTF.